The present TCR beta chain was sequenced within a study of cytomegalovirus exposure and HLA in healthy donors (dated by TCRdb to about 2017). Turning to the overall study: An earlier analysis of more than 550 of the donors reported about 280 Gb of sequence data and around 110 million unique TCR beta sequences obtained from roughly 170 million T cells. About 280 gigabases of sequencing data and 91 million or so unique TCR sequences made up an early release that covered under 750 HLA-typed donors. Among the approximately 430 genotyped donors, around 81% belonged to the genetic ancestry cluster associated with self-reported Caucasian donors. The study aimed to test whether cataloging public T cell receptors could reveal signatures of past pathogen exposure. The study used immunosequencing to profile the T cell repertoires of around 600 subjects and linked those repertoires to cytomegalovirus serostatus. Along with the roughly 700-subject first cohort, a separate validation cohort of over a hundred different subjects was used. To predict cytomegalovirus infection status, the study combined high-throughput TCR immunosequencing, statistical association of individual TCRs with disease status, and machine learning. To study patterns of TCR occurrence, a later analysis re-analyzed previously published TCR beta repertoires from 600 to 750 donors and added high-resolution HLA genotyping. Rather than drawing on any new phenotypic data, the later analysis identified candidate immune exposures from TCR beta sequences and the way those sequences occurred across donors. To decide whether each TCR beta V gene segment behaved as functional or pseudogenic, an earlier analysis of approximately 620 of the donors relied on high-throughput TCR beta sequencing. Alongside the repertoire data, information on donor age, sex, ethnicity and CMV serostatus was compiled. A later genetic analysis took genome-wide SNP genotypes for about three fifths of the roughly 670 donors and used that subset as a discovery cohort. Every discovery cohort repertoire had been produced on one sequencing platform. HLA typing included class I and class II loci at four-digit resolution. The number of typed donors differed by locus: roughly 620-640 for A, B, C, DRB1 and DQB1; 522 for DQA1; over 600 for DPA1; and about 470 for DPB1. Because of strong linkage in the cohort, five DR-DQ haplotypes were treated as single units for association and clustering. Among roughly 370 genotyped donors of the cohort, an average of around 240,000 unique TCR beta nucleotide sequences were sequenced per donor, roughly 20% of them non-productive. Here is what the overall study found, with its caveats: A later analysis found that most CMV-associated TCR beta chains appeared HLA-restricted, with HLA associations seemingly driven largely by CMV exposure. In a later genetic analysis, fewer N-insertions in productive TCRs were reported among donors in an Asian-associated ancestry cluster than the roughly 700-donor mean. Several of the top co-occurrence clusters appeared to be linked to parvovirus B19, influenza, CMV and Epstein-Barr virus, according to a later analysis. The study listed 150 to 200 TCR beta chains as associated with cytomegalovirus. A group of highly shared sequence variants was considered likely to be a technical artifact of the sequencing pipeline. An association between a missense DCLRE1C variant and V-gene and J-gene trimming of TCR beta chains was found in a later genetic analysis and replicated in an independent cohort. An earlier analysis of approximately 540 of the donors showed that most TCR beta V segments appeared in productive rearrangements either about 90% or about 30% of the time, which broadly matched IMGT annotations. Compared with equally common non-associated chains, HLA-associated TCR beta chains in a later analysis were more clonally expanded and had lower generation probabilities. The authors suggested that the approach could potentially be extended to other disease states and immunological phenotypes. In a later analysis, TCR association rates were found to vary across HLA loci, with the most associated TCRs seen for DRB1 alleles and the fewest for HLA-C alleles. The 87-base-pair reads could not distinguish some IMGT-functional V segments, including TRBV6-2 and TRBV6-3, so those segments were excluded. When HLA alleles, especially DR and DQ, strongly co-occurred, attributing TCR associations to individual alleles was difficult. The classifier was reported to diagnose cytomegalovirus status with high specificity and sensitivity in both the original and validation cohorts. CMV serostatus was the only immune exposure information available for the cohort. Presence/absence analyses assumed roughly uniform sequencing depth across donors, an assumption that may not hold. A later analysis associated about 18,000 TCR beta sequences with specific HLA alleles at a false discovery rate of 0.05. The earlier analysis of 587 of the donors excluded roughly 16 rarely observed V segments, including chromosome 9 orphons, because counts were too low. The cohort was sequenced for TCR beta chains only, and without alpha or paired-chain data the features that could be detected were limited. Linkage disequilibrium might explain the correlated functional status among segregating V segments, but an unknown experimental factor could not be ruled out. Most TCR sequences were observed very rarely across donors, whereas some public TCRs were present in many individuals. Three of the identified cytomegalovirus-associated TCR beta chains were confirmed in vitro to be specific for cytomegalovirus antigens. Because HLA typing was unavailable for some donors at each locus, only the typed subset was used in association tests. A further reported finding was that TCR beta sequences accurately predicted the HLA-A and HLA-B alleles for most subjects in the first cohort.

The method was the immunoSEQ multiplex PCR assay. The multiplex PCR relied on a mix of 60 forward primers for TCR Vbeta segments and 13 reverse primers for TCR Jbeta segments. Amplification of the CDR3 region of rearranged TCR beta genes was performed with a multiplex PCR assay on genomic DNA. The amplified TCR beta libraries were sequenced on the Illumina HiSeq System as 87-base-pair reads. In the paper's pipeline: A later analysis tallied around 87 million unique TCR beta chains across the 666 repertoires, and around 10 million of those chains were shared by two or more donors. Raw reads were error-corrected and collapsed into unique sequences with a nearest-neighbor algorithm that merged closely related sequences to remove PCR and sequencing errors. To assign V, D and J gene segments, CDR3 sequences were aligned to IMGT reference sequences. For a sequence to be retained, at least a six-nucleotide match to both a V gene segment and a J gene segment was required. Rearrangements were classified as productive when the CDR3 lacked stop codons and remained in frame with V and J, and all other rearrangements were classified as non-productive. CDR3 was defined by IMGT convention, running from the second conserved V-encoded cysteine to the conserved J-encoded phenylalanine. Sequences without an unambiguous match to a single V gene segment were excluded from the earlier analysis of about 600 of the donors. In an earlier analysis of 587 of the donors, V segments were called functional above 56.7% productive rearrangements and were called segregating when the between-donor standard deviation exceeded 5%. A statistical classification framework was developed to diagnose cytomegalovirus status using the catalog of TCR beta chain sequences. In a later analysis, V and J genes were assigned by comparing TCR nucleotide sequences against IMGT/GENE-DB human TR gene sequences. The TCRdist pipeline was used in a later analysis to assign CDR3 sequences and most-parsimonious VDJ recombination scenarios. In a later analysis, every TCR beta chain was defined by the combination of its CDR3 amino acid sequence and its V-gene family, and reads without a unique V-gene family were dropped. As a way to deal with suspected cross-contamination and a sequencing artifact, a later analysis dropped approximately 590 nucleotide sequences that were highly shared and had low generation probability. In a later analysis, a clonal expansion index for each public chain was calculated from normalized within-repertoire ranks of inferred template counts. In a later analysis, generation probabilities were computed with a VDJ recombination model fitted to out-of-frame rearrangements, and the resulting probabilities were checked against IGoR. A later analysis scored TCR-TCR, TCR-HLA and TCR-CMV co-occurrence with hypergeometric tests, applying a repertoire-size bias correction to TCR pairs. To estimate false discovery rates, a later analysis permuted the HLA or CMV assignments 20 times. In a later analysis, co-occurring TCRs were grouped using DBSCAN, and TCRdist sequence similarity was added for clustering within HLA-allele-positive subsets. For co-occurrence clustering, repertoires with fewer than 30,000 or more than 120,000 public chains were excluded, along with a handful of repertoires with anomalous nucleotide sharing. TCRdb stores this immuneACCESS table with in-frame sequences only. Part of the clones is absent; in the studies checked, under half of the shortfall reflects unresolved V genes, and no reason is known for the rest. V and J calls and clone size follow that table, whereas D and trimming were derived from the DNA. Within this sample are 60,000 to 70,000 clones, with about 82% of them counted one time only. The top ten hold about 3.2% of the sample.

V is reduced by 0 bases and J by 6 bases, leaving a spacing of 11 bases between them. CDR1 and CDR2 were assigned from the germline V gene as SGHAT and FQNNGV. Taken from cysteine to phenylalanine, the CDR3 has 14 residues. CDR3 DNA only is kept here, 42 bases in frame from base 1. Of note for this clone: It lacks a known antigen. Base qualities are not recorded, but no much larger clone differs from it by a single base.

The cohort consisted of some 730 healthy bone marrow donors. All cohort members were sampled while nominally healthy, although unrecorded immune exposures were likely present. The donor was CMV seronegative and belonged to the group of 320 or so seronegative cohort members. Each donor provided a peripheral blood sample, and peripheral blood mononuclear cells were used for TCR beta sequencing. The Qiagen DNeasy Blood Extraction Kit was used to extract genomic DNA from the blood cell samples. The TCR comes from a woman in her twenties or thirties in good health and CMV-seronegative. This chain joins TRBV11-2 to TRBJ1-2; a tentative D call is TRBD1 (6 bases match). Source material: PBMCs. The DNA reads TGTGCCAGCAGCTTAGATCGGCCAGGGGATGGCTACACCTTC. The encoded protein is CASSLDRPGDGYTF. The CDR3 plus the reference TRBV11-2 and TRBJ1-2 genes for the other parts give the full variable domain: EAGVAQSPRYKIIEKRQSVAFWCNPISGHATLYWYQQILGQGPKLLIQFQNNGVVDDSQLPKDRFSAERLKGVDSTLKIQPAKLEDSAVYLCASSLDRPGDGYTFGSGTRLTVV.